A selection of T cell receptor beta chains follows, all from one sample in a study of OX40 agonist ivuxolimab in advanced cancers. Only in-frame clones appear in the TCRdb table, and some are missing; sequencing was by immunoSEQ multiplex PCR. Of tens of thousands of clones detected, around three quarters appear once; the ten largest clones hold 15%. This sample comprised CD4+ or CD8+ T cells sorted from blood, obtained in a trial of the OX40 agonist ivuxolimab. Receptors originate from an adult with an advanced solid tumor such as melanoma, head and neck, liver or kidney cancer. CDR3s include the opening cysteine and the closing phenylalanine or tryptophan. Fields, in order: clone size, V gene, D gene, J gene, CDR3 DNA, CDR3 protein. A D gene is named only where the DNA matches it firmly. Size tells how often a clone was seen (once, few, many) or the class of an expanded clone, and some rows leave it out.

NA,TRBV27,NA,TRBJ1-4,TGTGCCAGCAAATACGGGGAAAAACTGTTTTTT,CASKYGEKLFF
NA,TRBV19,TRBD1,TRBJ2-2,TGTGCCAGTACGGGGGGACAGGGAAACACCGGGGAGCTGTTTTTT,CASTGGQGNTGELFF
NA,TRBV19,NA,TRBJ1-1,TGTGCCAGTAGTATAAACTCCGGGGGTTTGAACACTGAAGCTTTCTTT,CASSINSGGLNTEAFF
NA,TRBV7-2,NA,TRBJ2-3,TGTGCCAGCAGCTATAGTGCAAAGGGGTCAGATACGCAGTATTTT,CASSYSAKGSDTQYF
once,TRBV11-1,NA,TRBJ1-1,TGTGCCAGCAGCTTAGCGATGGGAGCGGCTGAAGCTTTCTTT,CASSLAMGAAEAFF
NA,TRBV30,TRBD1,TRBJ2-7,TGTGCCTATACCGGGACAGGGTTTTACGAGCAGTACTTC,CAYTGTGFYEQYF
NA,TRBV11-2,TRBD1,TRBJ2-7,TGTGCCAGCAGCTTACTCGACAGGGGGCTTTCCTACGAGCAGTACTTC,CASSLLDRGLSYEQYF
NA,TRBV7-9,TRBD1,TRBJ2-7,TGTGCCAGCAGCTTAGTAGGGACAGGGAGCTACGAGCAGTACTTC,CASSLVGTGSYEQYF
NA,TRBV6-5,NA,TRBJ1-2,TGTGCCAGCAGTTATGGTGCTGGGAATGGCTACACCTTC,CASSYGAGNGYTF
NA,TRBV5-1,NA,TRBJ2-3,TGCGCCAGCAGGGGTGAGGGGTCTTACACAGATACGCAGTATTTT,CASRGEGSYTDTQYF
NA,TRBV10-3,TRBD2,TRBJ2-3,TGTGCCATCAGTGTAGAAGCGGGGAGTCAGGATACGCAGTATTTT,CAISVEAGSQDTQYF
NA,TRBV10-3,NA,TRBJ1-2,TGTGCCATCCATGGGGGGCCGAGAGGCTACACCTTC,CAIHGGPRGYTF
NA,TRBV7-9,NA,TRBJ2-7,TGTGCCAGCAGCCTTACCTACGAGCAGTACTTC,CASSLTYEQYF
NA,TRBV27,TRBD1,TRBJ1-6,TGTGCCAGTCGACAGGGAAGCGTCTATAATTCACCCCTCCACTTT,CASRQGSVYNSPLHF
NA,TRBV7-6,TRBD2,TRBJ2-7,TGTGCCAGCAGCTTAGGCGGGGGAAGGTTCTCCTACGAGCAGTACTTC,CASSLGGGRFSYEQYF
NA,TRBV27,TRBD1,TRBJ2-7,TGTGCCAGCAGTCCAGGACAGGGTTTATCCTACGAGCAGTACTTC,CASSPGQGLSYEQYF
few,TRBV18,TRBD2,TRBJ2-3,TGTGCCAGCTCACCACCGTCCCTAGCGGGGGGGCAAGGAGATACGCAGTATTTT,CASSPPSLAGGQGDTQYF
NA,TRBV19,NA,TRBJ1-5,TGTGCCAGTAGTAGGGGCCACCTCAATCAGCCCCAGCATTTT,CASSRGHLNQPQHF
NA,TRBV28,NA,TRBJ2-7,TGTGCCAGCAGTTTACTCCCCAGGTTCCCCTACGAGCAGTACTTC,CASSLLPRFPYEQYF
NA,TRBV6-1,NA,TRBJ2-2,TGTGCCAGCATGGAACCTCTCCAACCCGGGGAGCTGTTTTTT,CASMEPLQPGELFF
NA,TRBV15,TRBD2,TRBJ2-2,TGTGCCACCGCCGCGGGGGGGACCGGGGAGCTGTTTTTT,CATAAGGTGELFF
NA,TRBV10-3,NA,TRBJ2-5,TGTGCCATCAGTGAGTGGCAGAGCCAAGAGACCCAGTACTTC,CAISEWQSQETQYF
NA,TRBV5-6,NA,TRBJ2-7,TGTGCCAGCAGCGGCCCGGAGGTAGGGGTAGAGCAGTACTTC,CASSGPEVGVEQYF
NA,TRBV6-1,NA,TRBJ1-6,TGTGCCAGCAGTGATGCAGGGTCCTATTCACCCCTCCACTTT,CASSDAGSYSPLHF
NA,TRBV5-4,NA,TRBJ2-2,TGTGCCAGCAGCTTCTGGGGCCTAAAGAACACCGGGGAGCTGTTTTTT,CASSFWGLKNTGELFF
NA,TRBV19,NA,TRBJ1-1,TGTGCCAGTAGTATTATGGGGGCGCCTACTGAAGCTTTCTTT,CASSIMGAPTEAFF
NA,TRBV6-4,TRBD1,TRBJ1-6,TGTGCCAGCAGTTCGGGACAGTTCGGACCCCTCCACTTT,CASSSGQFGPLHF
NA,TRBV30,NA,TRBJ2-2,TGTGCCTGGAGACAGCAGGGGAACACCGGGGAGCTGTTTTTT,CAWRQQGNTGELFF
NA,TRBV7-9,NA,TRBJ2-3,TGTGCCAGCAGCGTCCTCACAGATACGCAGTATTTT,CASSVLTDTQYF
NA,TRBV2,NA,TRBJ2-5,TGTGCCAGCAGTGATACAGGGCCCCAAGAGACCCAGTACTTC,CASSDTGPQETQYF
NA,TRBV5-6,NA,TRBJ2-3,TGTGCCAGCAGCGTCCACCGCACAGATACGCAGTATTTT,CASSVHRTDTQYF
NA,TRBV7-8,NA,TRBJ2-5,TGTGCCAGCAGCTTGGGGGGACGGGAGACCCAGTACTTC,CASSLGGRETQYF
NA,TRBV29-1,NA,TRBJ1-2,TGCAGCGTTGTGGACGGCCCCGACTATGGCTACACCTTC,CSVVDGPDYGYTF
NA,TRBV14,NA,TRBJ2-7,TGTGCCAGCAGCCAAGATCGGCGAAACGAGCAGTACTTC,CASSQDRRNEQYF
NA,TRBV11-2,TRBD1,TRBJ2-5,TGTGCCAGCAGTTCACAGGGGGCTATGGGAGAGACCCAGTACTTC,CASSSQGAMGETQYF
NA,TRBV29-1,NA,TRBJ1-2,TGCAGCGACGGACGGGATGGCTACACCTTC,CSDGRDGYTF
NA,TRBV28,TRBD1,TRBJ2-7,TGTGCCAGCAGACACCAGACAGGGGCCTACGAGCAGTACTTC,CASRHQTGAYEQYF
NA,TRBV5-6,TRBD2,TRBJ2-1,TGTGCCAGCAGCTCAACGACTAGCGGGCGGCCCAGTGAGCAGTTCTTC,CASSSTTSGRPSEQFF
NA,TRBV28,NA,TRBJ1-2,TGTGCCAGCAGTTTACCGGGCCTCGGGTATGGCTACACCTTC,CASSLPGLGYGYTF
NA,TRBV30,NA,TRBJ1-4,TGTGCCTGGGCGCAGGGAAGTGAAAAACTGTTTTTT,CAWAQGSEKLFF
NA,TRBV5-1,NA,TRBJ2-7,TGCGCCAGCAGCTTGGCCCTGTCAGGGGACGAGCAGTACTTC,CASSLALSGDEQYF
NA,TRBV18,TRBD1,TRBJ1-1,TGTGCCAGCTCACCGGACAGGGACCCGAACACTGAAGCTTTCTTT,CASSPDRDPNTEAFF
once,TRBV19,TRBD1,TRBJ2-7,TGTGCCAGTAGTATAGCCGGGGACAGTACCTACTACGAGCAGTACTTC,CASSIAGDSTYYEQYF
NA,TRBV11-2,NA,TRBJ2-1,TGTGCCAGCAGCTCGTATGATGAGCAGTTCTTC,CASSSYDEQFF
NA,TRBV9,TRBD1,TRBJ2-3,TGTGCCAGCAGCGTACGCGGACAGGGCACAGATACGCAGTATTTT,CASSVRGQGTDTQYF
NA,TRBV6-5,NA,TRBJ2-3,TGTGCCAGCAGCCCTGGGGGTCGGGATACGCAGTATTTT,CASSPGGRDTQYF
NA,TRBV5-6,TRBD2,TRBJ2-1,TGTGCCAGCAACAGGCTAGCGGGGGGGCCGGAGGATGAGCAGTTCTTC,CASNRLAGGPEDEQFF
NA,TRBV5-8,TRBD2,TRBJ2-1,TGTGCCAGCAGCTTTGCCCTAGGGCGGGGGTCTCGTTACAATGAGCAGTTCTTC,CASSFALGRGSRYNEQFF
NA,TRBV25-1,TRBD1,TRBJ1-3,TGTGCCAGCAGTGAATCACGGACAGGCTTCGGAAACACCATATATTTT,CASSESRTGFGNTIYF
NA,TRBV10-3,NA,TRBJ1-1,TGTGCCATCAGTGAGACGGGGAACACTGAAGCTTTCTTT,CAISETGNTEAFF
NA,TRBV28,NA,TRBJ2-3,TGTGCCAGCAGTTTAGTCACCACGGGAACAGATACGCAGTATTTT,CASSLVTTGTDTQYF
NA,TRBV2,NA,TRBJ1-2,TGTGCCAGCAGTGAAGGACGTCTAAAATATGGCTACACCTTC,CASSEGRLKYGYTF
few,TRBV11-2,TRBD1,TRBJ1-4,TGTGCCAGCAGCTCTGGACAGGGAAAACTGTTTTTT,CASSSGQGKLFF
NA,TRBV13,NA,TRBJ2-7,TGTGCCAGCAGCTTAAGTGGTGGGGTCTCCTCCTACGAGCAGTACTTC,CASSLSGGVSSYEQYF
NA,TRBV4-2,NA,TRBJ2-7,TGTGCCAGCAGCCCCACGCGTGTGACCGCGTACGAGCAGTACTTC,CASSPTRVTAYEQYF
NA,TRBV7-6,NA,TRBJ1-1,TGTGCCAGCAGTCGCACAGGCACCACTGAAGCTTTCTTT,CASSRTGTTEAFF
NA,TRBV5-6,NA,TRBJ1-2,TGTGCCAGCAGCACCGCCCGGGAGGGCTACACCTTC,CASSTAREGYTF